The next 20 T cell receptor beta chains were all read from a single sample in a study of OX40 agonist ivuxolimab in advanced cancers. The repertoire was sequenced with immunoSEQ multiplex PCR; TCRdb's copy has only in-frame clones and lacks some. The table records around 15,000 clones, about 70% of them present only once. Here the sequenced sample was CD4+ or CD8+ T cells sorted from blood, taken in a trial of the OX40 agonist ivuxolimab. These receptors were obtained from an adult with an advanced solid tumor such as melanoma, head and neck, liver or kidney cancer.

A single count supports this clone. The chain recombines TRBV27 with TRBJ1-1, with D possibly TRBD1 on 5 matching bases. V lost 0 bases and J lost 5, with 10 bases in between. The CDR3 extends over 14 amino acids. From germline, CDR1 is MNHEY and CDR2 SMNVEV (reference sequence). CDR3 residues: CASSLSRGATEAFF. The CDR3 DNA sequence: TGTGCCAGCAGTTTATCGAGGGGTGCGACTGAAGCTTTCTTT.

The V and J genes are TRBV4-1 and TRBJ2-3; D gene unclear. V lost 0 bases to trimming and J lost 0 bases, with 16 bases between them. Germline loops: CDR1 MGHRA, CDR2 YSYEKL. This CDR3 has 18 amino acids. The chain's CDR3 is CASSQEGTRPTSTDTQYF. In DNA form, the CDR3 reads TGCGCCAGCAGCCAAGAGGGTACTCGGCCCACTAGCACAGATACGCAGTATTTT.

This clone was seen a few times. The chain couples TRBV9 to TRBJ2-7, with TRBD2 matching 11 bases. The germline CDR1 and CDR2 sequences are SGDLS and YYNGEE. Trimming at V came to 3 bases and at J to 0 bases, leaving 14 bases not matched to a gene. The CDR3 runs 19 residues. The CDR3 spells CASSAPRGSGGGSSYEQYF. The CDR3 DNA reads as TGTGCCAGCAGCGCCCCCCGAGGTAGCGGGGGGGGGAGCTCCTACGAGCAGTACTTC.

The V and J genes are TRBV27 and TRBJ2-1, with 9 nucleotides matching TRBD2. The V segment lost 2 bases and the J segment 4 bases; nucleotides outside the gene matches: 3. This CDR3 contains 15 residues. Germline lookup yields CDR1 MNHEY and CDR2 SMNVEV (reference sequence). CDR3 amino acids: CASSLGAGGYNEQFF. Written as DNA, the CDR3 is TGTGCCAGCAGTTTAGGAGCGGGGGGTTACAATGAGCAGTTCTTC.

V gene TRBV6-5 combines with J gene TRBJ1-5; D unresolved. V lost 0 bases and J lost 2, with 8 bases in between. Germline V gene data show CDR1 as MNHEY and CDR2 as SVGAGI. The CDR3 contains 15 residues. CDR3 amino acids: CASSYSNGGNQPQHF. CDR3 DNA sequence: TGTGCCAGCAGTTACTCGAACGGGGGCAATCAGCCCCAGCATTTT.

The chain recombines TRBV29-1 with TRBJ1-1; D not resolved. The germline gives CDR1 SQVTM, CDR2 ANQGSEA. The CDR3 totals 10 residues. Trimming stripped 4 bases from V and 11 bases from J, with 11 bases between. The CDR3 nucleotides are TGCAGCGTTGTCACCGGTCAGGCTTTCTTT. Its protein product is CSVVTGQAFF.

This chain joins TRBV15 and TRBJ1-3; D unclear. The CDR3 runs 16 residues. From germline, CDR1 is LNHNV and CDR2 YYDKDF (reference sequence). Trimming removed 5 bases from V and 3 bases from J, with 17 bases in between. For the CDR3, the DNA is TGTGCCACCAGCCCCGAATACGGTAGTTATGGAAACACCATATATTTT. Translation: CATSPEYGSYGNTIYF.

This chain uses TRBV29-1 with TRBJ2-2; D not certain. The germline V gene has CDR1 SQVTM and CDR2 ANQGSEA. CDR3 length: 12 residues. Trimming took off 4 bases at V and 7 bases at J, with 10 bases between the two ends. CDR3 nucleotides: TGCAGCGTTGTACCGATCGACGGGGAGCTGTTTTTT. Amino acids: CSVVPIDGELFF.

The rearrangement uses TRBV9 and TRBJ2-5; a possible D gene is TRBD2 (5 bases). The V gene lost 0 bases and the J gene lost 5 bases, with 14 bases spanning the gap. From germline, CDR1 is SGDLS and CDR2 YYNGEE. The CDR3 has 15 amino acids. Written as DNA, the CDR3 is TGTGCCAGCAGCGTAGGGAGCGGCAGTAGGGAGACCCAGTACTTC. Its protein product is CASSVGSGSRETQYF. The full variable domain, completed using reference TRBV9 and TRBJ2-5, is DSGVTQTPKHLITATGQRVTLRCSPRSGDLSVYWYQQSLDQGLQFLIQYYNGEERAKGNILERFSAQQFPDLHSELNLSSLELGDSALYFCASSVGSGSRETQYFGPGTRLLVL.

The chain carries TRBV27 and TRBJ1-5; TRBD1 agrees at 12 bases. Trimming at V came to 5 bases and at J to 5 bases, leaving 4 bases not matched to a gene. The germline V gene has CDR1 MNHEY and CDR2 SMNVEV (reference sequence). The CDR3 is 15 residues long. Here the CDR3 DNA reads TGTGCCAGCAGTCCCGGGACAGGGGGCCATCAGCCCCAGCATTTT. This codes for CASSPGTGGHQPQHF.

This CDR3 reads CASSRSADTQYF. DNA for the CDR3: TGTGCCAGCAGCAGAAGTGCAGATACGCAGTATTTT. The rearrangement links TRBV9 to TRBJ2-3; D is undetermined. Germline V gene lookup returns CDR1 SGDLS and CDR2 YYNGEE. The CDR3 has 12 amino acids. V gave up 4 bases and J gave up 4 bases, with 7 bases separating them.

The J gene is TRBJ1-1, the V gene TRBV7-9; the D is unclear. The ends were cut back, 5 bases at V and 2 bases at J, with 18 bases in the middle. Germline CDR1 reads SEHNR; CDR2 reads FQNEAQ (reference sequence). The CDR3 consists of 16 residues. The CDR3 here is CASSAPNLGHNTEAFF. The CDR3, as DNA: TGTGCCAGCAGCGCCCCAAATTTGGGCCACAACACTGAAGCTTTCTTT.

The chain employs TRBV6-1 and TRBJ1-5, with D unclear. Germline loops: CDR1 MNHNS, CDR2 SASEGT. V lost 1 base and J lost 3, with 16 bases in between. The CDR3 covers 17 residues. The CDR3, as DNA: TGTGCCAGCAGTGAAGAGGTCGGCAGGCGCGTCAATCAGCCCCAGCATTTT. Protein: CASSEEVGRRVNQPQHF.

This clone is a singleton in its sample. The V and J genes are TRBV6-5 and TRBJ1-6; TRBD1 aligns across 10 bases. The CDR3 contains 15 residues. Germline values: CDR1 MNHEY, CDR2 SVGAGI. V shed 6 bases and J 10 bases; nucleotides not matched to a gene: 9. The CDR3 loop is CASSAPDRGDSPLHF. In nucleotides, the CDR3 is TGTGCCAGCAGCGCCCCGGACAGGGGGGACTCACCCCTCCACTTT.

V gene TRBV7-9 combines with J gene TRBJ2-7; possible D gene TRBD1, 6 bases. Germline V gives CDR1 SEHNR, CDR2 FQNEAQ (reference sequence). V was clipped by 1 base and J by 6 bases, with 10 bases between them. The CDR3 spans 13 residues. The CDR3 region has the DNA TGTGCCAGCAGCTTAGTCACAGGGCTCGAGCAGTACTTC. Its protein is CASSLVTGLEQYF.

The genes are TRBV4-1 and TRBJ1-6; unclear D gene. Between the trimmed V and J ends, which lost 9 bases and 3 bases, there was a span of 18 bases. The CDR3 is 16 residues long. Per the germline V gene, CDR1 is MGHRA and CDR2 is YSYEKL. DNA for the CDR3: TGCGCCAGTAAACCTACGGCCCTTAGCTATAATTCACCCCTCCACTTT. This translates into CASKPTALSYNSPLHF.

This clone was seen only once. The CDR3 region is CASSFRGGNTGELFF. The CDR3 DNA follows: TGTGCCAGCAGCTTCCGTGGGGGCAACACCGGGGAGCTGTTTTTT. The chain uses TRBV7-9 and TRBJ2-2; TRBD1 is a possible D gene (6 bases). The germline V gene encodes CDR1 SEHNR and CDR2 FQNEAQ (reference sequence). Trimming took off 3 bases at V and 2 bases at J, with 10 bases between the two ends. The CDR3 contains 15 residues.

This chain uses TRBV30 with TRBJ2-5; no firm D call. The germline gives CDR1 GTSNPN, CDR2 SVGIG (reference sequence). This CDR3 contains 11 residues. Trimming took 2 bases from V and 5 from J, leaving 6 bases between them. CDR3 region: CAWSFGETQYF. The CDR3 nucleotides read TGTGCCTGGAGTTTTGGCGAGACCCAGTACTTC.

Only a few counts were recorded for this clone. V and J are TRBV27 and TRBJ1-5, with 8 bases aligning to TRBD1. V lost 5 bases to trimming and J lost 5 bases; unmatched junction nucleotides: 8. CDR3 size: 15 residues. The germline V gene has CDR1 MNHEY and CDR2 SMNVEV (reference sequence). The CDR3 DNA is TGTGCCAGCAGTGACTCCGGGACAGGTTATCAGCCCCAGCATTTT. Protein sequence: CASSDSGTGYQPQHF.

The chain carries TRBV4-1 and TRBJ2-1, with TRBD2 identical over 12 bases. Germline CDR1 is MGHRA and CDR2 is YSYEKL. The CDR3 consists of 15 residues. J gave up 5 bases and V 5 bases, and 4 bases lay outside the gene matches. The chain's CDR3 is CASSYLAGGNNEQFF. The CDR3 nucleotides read TGCGCCAGCAGCTATCTAGCGGGGGGGAACAATGAGCAGTTCTTC.